The rows below give T cell receptor beta chains drawn from one sample of a study of shared clonotypes between healthy human individuals. The protocol was immunoSEQ multiplex PCR, while the TCRdb copy is restricted to in-frame clones and leaves out a portion. Among a few million clones listed, roughly 95% were seen once. Material: naive CD4+ T cells sorted from blood. These receptors were obtained from a man aged 18 to 30 in good health. The CDR3 runs from the conserved cysteine through the conserved F or W. D genes are given only for firm matches. Clone size is shown for a subset of rows, as once, few, many or a class of expanded clone.

abundance: .
d_gene: TRBD1
j_gene: TRBJ2-5
len: 15
v_gene: TRBV2
CDR3nt: TGTGCCAGCAGTGAAGACGACAGGGCGGCAGAGACCCAGTACTTC
CDR3aa: CASSEDDRAAETQYF

abundance: .
d_gene: .
j_gene: TRBJ1-5
len: 13
v_gene: TRBV6-5
CDR3nt: TGTGCCAGCAGCGGACTCTTGGGTCAGCCCCAGCATTTT
CDR3aa: CASSGLLGQPQHF

abundance: .
d_gene: TRBD1
j_gene: TRBJ1-3
len: 14
v_gene: TRBV18
CDR3nt: TGTGCCAGCTCACCCGACAGGGCTGGAAACACCATATATTTT
CDR3aa: CASSPDRAGNTIYF

abundance: .
d_gene: .
j_gene: TRBJ2-2
len: 17
v_gene: TRBV28
CDR3nt: TGTGCCAGCAGTTTACCCCCCGGTGGCGTTACCACCGGGGAGCTGTTTTTT
CDR3aa: CASSLPPGGVTTGELFF

abundance: .
d_gene: TRBD2
j_gene: TRBJ2-5
len: 15
v_gene: TRBV27
CDR3nt: TGTGCCAGCAGCCTGAGCGGGGCCTACCAAGAGACCCAGTACTTC
CDR3aa: CASSLSGAYQETQYF

abundance: .
d_gene: .
j_gene: TRBJ2-3
len: 15
v_gene: TRBV13
CDR3nt: TGTGCCAGCAGCCCCACAAGGGGGGGAACAGATACGCAGTATTTT
CDR3aa: CASSPTRGGTDTQYF

abundance: once
d_gene: TRBD2
j_gene: TRBJ2-7
len: 15
v_gene: TRBV25-1
CDR3nt: TGTGCCAGCAGGACCTTAGCGGGTGAGGCCCACGAGCAGTACTTC
CDR3aa: CASRTLAGEAHEQYF

abundance: once
d_gene: .
j_gene: TRBJ2-2
len: 11
v_gene: TRBV29-1
CDR3nt: TGCAGCGTGGGACAAACCGGGGAGCTGTTTTTT
CDR3aa: CSVGQTGELFF

abundance: .
d_gene: .
j_gene: TRBJ2-1
len: 15
v_gene: TRBV25-1
CDR3nt: TGTGCCAGCAGTGGTAGGGGACTCTCCTACAATGAGCAGTTCTTC
CDR3aa: CASSGRGLSYNEQFF

abundance: .
d_gene: .
j_gene: TRBJ2-1
len: 16
v_gene: TRBV4-1
CDR3nt: TGCGCCAGCAGCCAAGACGGGGCAAGCTCCTACAATGAGCAGTTCTTC
CDR3aa: CASSQDGASSYNEQFF

abundance: .
d_gene: TRBD2
j_gene: TRBJ2-1
len: 16
v_gene: TRBV6-5
CDR3nt: TGTGCCAGCAGTTCCTTGGCGGGAGGGGTTGGAGAGGAGCAGTTCTTC
CDR3aa: CASSSLAGGVGEEQFF

abundance: .
d_gene: .
j_gene: TRBJ2-7
len: 15
v_gene: TRBV19
CDR3nt: TGTGCCAGTAAACCATCAACAGGGCCCCCCTACGAGCAGTACTTC
CDR3aa: CASKPSTGPPYEQYF

abundance: .
d_gene: .
j_gene: TRBJ2-7
len: 12
v_gene: TRBV5-6
CDR3nt: TGTGCCAGCAGCTCGGACAGTCTCGAGCAGTACTTC
CDR3aa: CASSSDSLEQYF

abundance: .
d_gene: .
j_gene: TRBJ1-5
len: 15
v_gene: TRBV5-6
CDR3nt: TGTGCCAGCAGCTTGATTGGTCGGGGTGACCAGCCCCAGCATTTT
CDR3aa: CASSLIGRGDQPQHF

abundance: .
d_gene: .
j_gene: TRBJ2-7
len: 15
v_gene: TRBV11-2
CDR3nt: TGTGCCAGCAGCTTAGATCGGCTGGAGAACTACGAGCAGTACTTC
CDR3aa: CASSLDRLENYEQYF

abundance: .
d_gene: TRBD1
j_gene: TRBJ2-3
len: 15
v_gene: TRBV11-3
CDR3nt: TGTGCCAGCAGCTTATGGGGACAGAACACAGATACGCAGTATTTT
CDR3aa: CASSLWGQNTDTQYF

abundance: .
d_gene: TRBD1
j_gene: TRBJ1-5
len: 14
v_gene: TRBV2
CDR3nt: TGTGCCAGCAGGATAGACAGGGGGGAGTTTCCCCAGCATTTT
CDR3aa: CASRIDRGEFPQHF

abundance: .
d_gene: .
j_gene: TRBJ2-4
len: 16
v_gene: TRBV2
CDR3nt: TGTGCCAGCAGGCAAGGACAGACCCTAGCCAAAAACATTCAGTACTTC
CDR3aa: CASRQGQTLAKNIQYF

abundance: .
d_gene: .
j_gene: TRBJ2-5
len: 17
v_gene: TRBV7-2
CDR3nt: TGTGCCAGCAGCTTAGCGCTAGGCCGCGGAGGGATAGAGACCCAGTACTTC
CDR3aa: CASSLALGRGGIETQYF

abundance: .
d_gene: .
j_gene: TRBJ1-2
len: 13
v_gene: TRBV28
CDR3nt: TGTGCCAGCAGCCGACAGGAGAACTATGGCTACACCTTC
CDR3aa: CASSRQENYGYTF

abundance: .
d_gene: .
j_gene: TRBJ2-1
len: 12
v_gene: TRBV5-1
CDR3nt: TGCGCCAGCAGCTTGCAGAACAATGAGCAGTTCTTC
CDR3aa: CASSLQNNEQFF

abundance: .
d_gene: .
j_gene: TRBJ2-1
len: 13
v_gene: TRBV4-1
CDR3nt: TGCGCCAGCAGCGGGGGAAACCGCGATGAGCAGTTCTTC
CDR3aa: CASSGGNRDEQFF

abundance: .
d_gene: .
j_gene: TRBJ1-1
len: 15
v_gene: TRBV6-5
CDR3nt: TGTGCCAGCAGTCCTCGACAGACCTCGAACACTGAAGCTTTCTTT
CDR3aa: CASSPRQTSNTEAFF

abundance: once
d_gene: .
j_gene: TRBJ1-2
len: 14
v_gene: TRBV29-1
CDR3nt: TGCAGCGTTGAAGAGGTACGGGGGGGCTCTGGCTACACCTTC
CDR3aa: CSVEEVRGGSGYTF

abundance: .
d_gene: TRBD1
j_gene: TRBJ1-5
len: 16
v_gene: TRBV7-9
CDR3nt: TGTGCCAGCAGCTTAGCGGGGACAGGGGGTAGTCAGCCCCAGCATTTT
CDR3aa: CASSLAGTGGSQPQHF

abundance: .
d_gene: .
j_gene: TRBJ2-5
len: 12
v_gene: TRBV5-4
CDR3nt: TGTGCCAGCAGCTTGGGTCGAGAGACCCAGTACTTC
CDR3aa: CASSLGRETQYF

abundance: .
d_gene: TRBD2
j_gene: TRBJ2-7
len: 15
v_gene: TRBV7-2
CDR3nt: TGTGCCAGCAGCGACGGACTAGCGGGAGGGCCCGAGCAGTACTTC
CDR3aa: CASSDGLAGGPEQYF

abundance: .
d_gene: TRBD1
j_gene: TRBJ1-2
len: 15
v_gene: TRBV4-3
CDR3nt: TGCGCCAGCAGCCAGGGACAGGGAGGGATCTATGGCTACACCTTC
CDR3aa: CASSQGQGGIYGYTF

abundance: .
d_gene: TRBD2
j_gene: TRBJ2-3
len: 15
v_gene: TRBV10-3
CDR3nt: TGTGCCATCAGTGAAGGACTAGCGGGAGGAGATACGCAGTATTTT
CDR3aa: CAISEGLAGGDTQYF

abundance: .
d_gene: TRBD2
j_gene: TRBJ2-3
len: 15
v_gene: TRBV10-3
CDR3nt: TGTGCCATCAGAGTGGGGGGGGAAAGCACAGATACGCAGTATTTT
CDR3aa: CAIRVGGESTDTQYF

abundance: .
d_gene: TRBD1
j_gene: TRBJ2-7
len: 15
v_gene: TRBV18
CDR3nt: TGTGCCAGCTCACCGACAGGGTATGGCGGGTACGAGCAGTACTTC
CDR3aa: CASSPTGYGGYEQYF

abundance: .
d_gene: .
j_gene: TRBJ2-5
len: 14
v_gene: TRBV5-1
CDR3nt: TGCGCCAGCAGCCAGGAGGGGGGGCAAGAGACCCAGTACTTC
CDR3aa: CASSQEGGQETQYF

abundance: .
d_gene: TRBD2
j_gene: TRBJ2-1
len: 15
v_gene: TRBV10-3
CDR3nt: TGTGCCATCAGTGGAACTAGCGGTCCTTACAATGAGCAGTTCTTC
CDR3aa: CAISGTSGPYNEQFF

abundance: .
d_gene: TRBD1
j_gene: TRBJ1-2
len: 13
v_gene: TRBV5-1
CDR3nt: TGCGCCAGCAGGCAGACAGGGAGCTATGGCTACACCTTC
CDR3aa: CASRQTGSYGYTF

abundance: .
d_gene: .
j_gene: TRBJ2-7
len: 11
v_gene: TRBV10-3
CDR3nt: TGTGCCATCAGCCCCAGTTACGAGCAGTACTTC
CDR3aa: CAISPSYEQYF

abundance: .
d_gene: .
j_gene: TRBJ2-3
len: 13
v_gene: TRBV7-3
CDR3nt: TGTGCCAGCAGATCCCACAGGGCAGATACGCAGTATTTT
CDR3aa: CASRSHRADTQYF

abundance: .
d_gene: TRBD1
j_gene: TRBJ2-7
len: 16
v_gene: TRBV30
CDR3nt: TGTGCCTGGAGTCGGGGGACAGGGGTTGGATTAAGCGAGCAGTACTTC
CDR3aa: CAWSRGTGVGLSEQYF